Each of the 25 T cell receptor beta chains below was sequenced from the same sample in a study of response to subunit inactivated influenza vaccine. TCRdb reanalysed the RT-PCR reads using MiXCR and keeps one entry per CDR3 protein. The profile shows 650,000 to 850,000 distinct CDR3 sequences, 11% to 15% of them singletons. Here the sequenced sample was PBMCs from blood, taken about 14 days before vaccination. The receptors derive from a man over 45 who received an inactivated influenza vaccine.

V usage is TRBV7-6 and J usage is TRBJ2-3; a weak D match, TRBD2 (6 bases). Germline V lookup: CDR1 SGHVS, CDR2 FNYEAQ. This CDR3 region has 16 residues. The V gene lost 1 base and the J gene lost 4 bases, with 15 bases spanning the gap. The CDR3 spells CASSLGSGAGSDTQYF. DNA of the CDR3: TGTGCCAGCAGCTTAGGCTCGGGCGCGGGGTCAGATACGCAGTATTTT.

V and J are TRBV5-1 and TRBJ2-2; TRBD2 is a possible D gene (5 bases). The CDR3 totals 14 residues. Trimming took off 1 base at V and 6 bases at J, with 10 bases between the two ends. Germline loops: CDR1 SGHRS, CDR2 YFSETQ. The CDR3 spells CASSLLEGSGELFF. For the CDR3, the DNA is TGCGCCAGCAGCTTGTTAGAGGGTTCCGGGGAGCTGTTTTTT.

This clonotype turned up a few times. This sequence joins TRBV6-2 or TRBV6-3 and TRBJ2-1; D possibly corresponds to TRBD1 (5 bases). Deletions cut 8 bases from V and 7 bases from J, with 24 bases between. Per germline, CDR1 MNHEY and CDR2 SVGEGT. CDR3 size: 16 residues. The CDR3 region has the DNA TGTGCCAGCTTGAGCCCGGCCCAAGGGGTTGCGAATGAGCAGTTCTTC. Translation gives CASLSPAQGVANEQFF.

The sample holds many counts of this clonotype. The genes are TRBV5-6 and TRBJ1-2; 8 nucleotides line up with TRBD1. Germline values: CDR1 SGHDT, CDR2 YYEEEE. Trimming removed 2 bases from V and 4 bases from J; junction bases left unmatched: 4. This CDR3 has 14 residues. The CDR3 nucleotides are TGTGCCAGCAGCTTTAGGACAGGGAGCTATGGCTACACCTTC. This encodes CASSFRTGSYGYTF.

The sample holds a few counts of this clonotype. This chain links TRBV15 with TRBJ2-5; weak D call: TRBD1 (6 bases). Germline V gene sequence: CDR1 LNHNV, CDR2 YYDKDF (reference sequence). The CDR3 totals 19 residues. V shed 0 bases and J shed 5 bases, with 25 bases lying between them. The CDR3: CATSRDSLLGTRKLETQYF. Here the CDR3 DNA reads TGTGCCACCAGCAGAGATAGCCTTCTCGGGACAAGAAAGTTGGAGACCCAGTACTTC. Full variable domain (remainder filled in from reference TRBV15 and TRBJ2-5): DAMVIQNPRYQVTQFGKPVTLSCSQTLNHNVMYWYQQKSSQAPKLLFHYYDKDFNNEADTPDNFQSRRPNTSFCFLDIRSPGLGDTAMYLCATSRDSLLGTRKLETQYFGPGTRLLVL.

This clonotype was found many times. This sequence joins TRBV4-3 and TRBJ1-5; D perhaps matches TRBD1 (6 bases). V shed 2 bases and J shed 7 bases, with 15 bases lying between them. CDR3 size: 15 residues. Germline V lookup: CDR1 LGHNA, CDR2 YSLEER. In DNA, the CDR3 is TGCGCCAGCAGCCAATCGACAGGTTGGAGCCAGCCCCAGCATTTT. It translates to CASSQSTGWSQPQHF.

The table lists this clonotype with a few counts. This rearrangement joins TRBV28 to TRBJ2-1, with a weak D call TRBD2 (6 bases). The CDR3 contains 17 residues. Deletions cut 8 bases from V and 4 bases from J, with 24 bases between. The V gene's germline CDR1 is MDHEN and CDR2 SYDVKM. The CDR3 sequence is CASLEAGGTNSYNEQFF. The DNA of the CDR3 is TGTGCCAGCCTCGAGGCAGGCGGGACGAATTCTTACAATGAGCAGTTCTTC.

The CDR3 sequence is CASIPPGLAGPYEQYF. For the CDR3, the DNA is TGTGCCAGCATCCCCCCGGGACTAGCGGGTCCCTACGAGCAGTACTTC. The rearrangement uses TRBV28 and TRBJ2-7; 12 nucleotides line up with TRBD2. The trim removed 7 bases at V and 2 bases at J, leaving 9 bases unmatched. The CDR3 runs to 16 residues. Germline V gene data show CDR1 as MDHEN and CDR2 as SYDVKM.

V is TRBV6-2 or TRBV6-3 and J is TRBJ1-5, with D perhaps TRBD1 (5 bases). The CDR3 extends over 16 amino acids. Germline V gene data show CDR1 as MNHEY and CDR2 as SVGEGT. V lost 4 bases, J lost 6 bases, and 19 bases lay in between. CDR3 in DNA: TGTGCCAGCAGTTCTCGCAGGGCTGGAGGTGGTCAGCCCCAGCATTTT. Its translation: CASSSRRAGGGQPQHF.

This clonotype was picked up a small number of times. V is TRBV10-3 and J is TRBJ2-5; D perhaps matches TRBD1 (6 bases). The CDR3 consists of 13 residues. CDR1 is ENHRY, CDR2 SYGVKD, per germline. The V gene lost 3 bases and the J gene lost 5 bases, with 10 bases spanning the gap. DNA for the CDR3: TGTGCCATCAGTGATCTTGGGGGCGAGACCCAGTACTTC. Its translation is CAISDLGGETQYF.

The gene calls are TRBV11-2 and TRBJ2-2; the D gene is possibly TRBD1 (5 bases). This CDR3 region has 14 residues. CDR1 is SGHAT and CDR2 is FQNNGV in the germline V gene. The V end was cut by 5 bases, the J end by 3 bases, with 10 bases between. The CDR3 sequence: CASSHMTDTGELFF. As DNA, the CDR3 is TGTGCCAGCAGCCACATGACAGACACCGGGGAGCTGTTTTTT.

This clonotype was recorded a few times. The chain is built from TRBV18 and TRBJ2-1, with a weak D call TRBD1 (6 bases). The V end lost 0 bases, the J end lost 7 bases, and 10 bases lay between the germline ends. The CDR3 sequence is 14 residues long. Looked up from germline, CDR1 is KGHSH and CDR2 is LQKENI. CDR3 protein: CASSPPPGVNEQFF. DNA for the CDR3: TGTGCCAGCTCACCACCTCCAGGGGTAAATGAGCAGTTCTTC. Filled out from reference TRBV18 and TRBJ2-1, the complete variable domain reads NAGVMQNPRHLVRRRGQEARLRCSPMKGHSHVYWYRQLPEEGLKFMVYLQKENIIDESGMPKERFSAEFPKEGPSILRIQQVVRGDSAAYFCASSPPPGVNEQFFGPGTRLTVL.

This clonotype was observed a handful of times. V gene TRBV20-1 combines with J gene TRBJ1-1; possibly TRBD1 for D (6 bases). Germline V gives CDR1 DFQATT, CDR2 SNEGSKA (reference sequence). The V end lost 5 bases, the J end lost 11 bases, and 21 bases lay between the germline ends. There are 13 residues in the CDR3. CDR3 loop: CSAARTSGAGAFF. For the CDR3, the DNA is TGCAGTGCTGCCCGAACGTCGGGGGCTGGGGCTTTCTTT.

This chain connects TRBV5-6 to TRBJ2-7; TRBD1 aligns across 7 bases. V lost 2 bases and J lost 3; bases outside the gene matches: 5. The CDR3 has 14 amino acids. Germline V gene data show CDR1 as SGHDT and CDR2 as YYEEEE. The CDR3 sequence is CASSFGDSLYEQYF. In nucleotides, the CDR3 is TGTGCCAGCAGCTTCGGGGACAGTCTCTACGAGCAGTACTTC.

CDR3 coding DNA: TGCGCCAGCAGCCAAGAAGGGGGGAACACCATATATTTT. This translates into CASSQEGGNTIYF. The chain is built from TRBV4-3 and TRBJ1-3, with a possible D match to TRBD1 (6 bases). Germline V gives CDR1 LGHNA, CDR2 YSLEER. V lost 0 bases, J lost 7 bases, and 7 bases lay in between. CDR3 length: 13 residues.

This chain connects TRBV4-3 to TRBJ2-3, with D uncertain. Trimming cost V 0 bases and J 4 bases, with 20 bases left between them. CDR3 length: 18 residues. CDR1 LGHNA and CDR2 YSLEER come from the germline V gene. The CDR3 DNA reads TGCGCCAGCAGCCAAGATCCTGTTCGTCCCATCGCGGCAGATACGCAGTATTTT. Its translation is CASSQDPVRPIAADTQYF.

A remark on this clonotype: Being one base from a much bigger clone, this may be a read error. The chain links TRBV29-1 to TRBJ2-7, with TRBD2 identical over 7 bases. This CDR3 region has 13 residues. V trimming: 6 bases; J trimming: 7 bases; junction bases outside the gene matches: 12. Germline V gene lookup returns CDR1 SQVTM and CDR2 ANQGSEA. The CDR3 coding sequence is TGCAGCGTATTCGACGGGAGGAGGTCAGAGCAGTACTTC. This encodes CSVFDGRRSEQYF.

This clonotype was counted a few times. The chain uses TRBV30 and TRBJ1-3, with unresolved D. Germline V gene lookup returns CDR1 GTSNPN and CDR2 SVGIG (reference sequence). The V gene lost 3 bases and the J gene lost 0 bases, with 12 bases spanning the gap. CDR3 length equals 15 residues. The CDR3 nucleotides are TGTGCCTGGAGCCCTAAGGGTCTCTCTGGAAACACCATATATTTT. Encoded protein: CAWSPKGLSGNTIYF.

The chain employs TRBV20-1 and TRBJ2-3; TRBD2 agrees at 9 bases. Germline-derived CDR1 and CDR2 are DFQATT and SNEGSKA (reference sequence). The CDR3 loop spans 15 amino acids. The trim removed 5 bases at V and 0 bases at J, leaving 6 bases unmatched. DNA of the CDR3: TGCAGTGCTCGTACTAGCGGGCTAAGCACAGATACGCAGTATTTT. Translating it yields CSARTSGLSTDTQYF.

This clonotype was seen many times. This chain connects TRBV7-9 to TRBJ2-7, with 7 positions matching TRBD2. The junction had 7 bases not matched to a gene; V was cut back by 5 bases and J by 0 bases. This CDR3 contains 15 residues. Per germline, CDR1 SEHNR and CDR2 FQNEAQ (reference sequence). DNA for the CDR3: TGTGCCAGCAGCCCTAGCGGTTCGAGCTCCTACGAGCAGTACTTC. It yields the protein CASSPSGSSSYEQYF.

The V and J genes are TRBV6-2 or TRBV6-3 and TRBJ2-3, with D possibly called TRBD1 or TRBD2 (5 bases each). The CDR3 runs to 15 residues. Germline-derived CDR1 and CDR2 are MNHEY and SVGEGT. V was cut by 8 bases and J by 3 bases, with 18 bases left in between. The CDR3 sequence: CASFRGLQGTDTQYF. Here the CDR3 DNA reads TGTGCCAGCTTTCGGGGCCTTCAAGGGACAGATACGCAGTATTTT.

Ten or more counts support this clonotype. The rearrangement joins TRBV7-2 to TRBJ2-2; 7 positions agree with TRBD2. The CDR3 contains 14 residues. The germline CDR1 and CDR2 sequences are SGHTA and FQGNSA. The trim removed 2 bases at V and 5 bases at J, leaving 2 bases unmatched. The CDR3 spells CASSLREGTGELFF. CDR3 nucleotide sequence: TGTGCCAGCAGCTTAAGGGAGGGGACCGGGGAGCTGTTTTTT.

The CDR3 DNA reads TGCGCCAGCAGCCAAGGTTCACTGAACAATGAGCAGTTCTTC. Protein: CASSQGSLNNEQFF. The V call is TRBV4-3, the J call TRBJ2-1; D is ambiguous. Looked up from germline, CDR1 is LGHNA and CDR2 is YSLEER. The CDR3 totals 14 residues. V was shortened by 1 base and J by 5 bases, with 9 bases between the two germline ends.

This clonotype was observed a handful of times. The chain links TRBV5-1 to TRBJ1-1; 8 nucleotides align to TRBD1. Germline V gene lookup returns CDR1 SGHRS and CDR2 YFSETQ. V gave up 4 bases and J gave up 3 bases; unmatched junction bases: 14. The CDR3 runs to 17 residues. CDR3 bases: TGCGCCAGCAGCGTGGACAGGGCTCGGTCATATCACACTGAAGCTTTCTTT. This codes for CASSVDRARSYHTEAFF.

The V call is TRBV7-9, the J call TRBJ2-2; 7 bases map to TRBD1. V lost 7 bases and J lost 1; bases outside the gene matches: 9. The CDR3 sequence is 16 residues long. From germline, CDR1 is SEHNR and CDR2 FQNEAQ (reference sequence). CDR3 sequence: CASTADREGNTGELFF. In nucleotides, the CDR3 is TGTGCCAGCACCGCCGACAGGGAAGGGAACACCGGGGAGCTGTTTTTT.